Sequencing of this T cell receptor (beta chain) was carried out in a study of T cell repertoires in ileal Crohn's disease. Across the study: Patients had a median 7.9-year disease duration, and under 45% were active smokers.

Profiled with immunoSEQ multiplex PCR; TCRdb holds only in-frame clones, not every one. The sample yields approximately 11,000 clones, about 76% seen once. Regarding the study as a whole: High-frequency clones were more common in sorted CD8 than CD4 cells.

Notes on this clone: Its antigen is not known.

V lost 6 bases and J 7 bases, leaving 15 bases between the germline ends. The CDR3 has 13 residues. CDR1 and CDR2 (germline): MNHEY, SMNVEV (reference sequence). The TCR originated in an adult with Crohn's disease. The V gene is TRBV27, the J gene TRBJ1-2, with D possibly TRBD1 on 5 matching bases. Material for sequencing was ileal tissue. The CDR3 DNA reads TGTGCCAGCAGCTACAGGCCCGTAGGTGGCTACACCTTC. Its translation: CASSYRPVGGYTF.